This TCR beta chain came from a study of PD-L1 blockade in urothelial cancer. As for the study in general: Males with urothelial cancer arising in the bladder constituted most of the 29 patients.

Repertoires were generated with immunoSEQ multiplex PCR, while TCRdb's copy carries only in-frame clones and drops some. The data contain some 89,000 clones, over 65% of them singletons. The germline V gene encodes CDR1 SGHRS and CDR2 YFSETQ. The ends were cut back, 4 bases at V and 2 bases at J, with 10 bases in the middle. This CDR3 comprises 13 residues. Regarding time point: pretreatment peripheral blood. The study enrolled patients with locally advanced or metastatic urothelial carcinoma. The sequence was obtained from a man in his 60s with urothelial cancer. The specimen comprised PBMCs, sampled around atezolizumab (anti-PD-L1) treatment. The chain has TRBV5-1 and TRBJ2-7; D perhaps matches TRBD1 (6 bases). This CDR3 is CASSQPGAYEQYF. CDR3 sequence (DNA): TGCGCCAGCAGCCAACCAGGGGCCTACGAGCAGTACTTC.